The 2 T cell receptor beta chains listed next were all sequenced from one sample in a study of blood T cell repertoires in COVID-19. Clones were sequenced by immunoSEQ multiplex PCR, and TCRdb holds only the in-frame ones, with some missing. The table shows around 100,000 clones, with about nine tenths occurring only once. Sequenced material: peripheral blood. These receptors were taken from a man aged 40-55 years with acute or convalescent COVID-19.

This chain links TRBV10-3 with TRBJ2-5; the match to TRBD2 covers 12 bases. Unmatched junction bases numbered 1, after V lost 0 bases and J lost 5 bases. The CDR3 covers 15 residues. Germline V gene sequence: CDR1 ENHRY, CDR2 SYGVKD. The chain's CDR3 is CAISESTSGSETQYF. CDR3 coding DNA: TGTGCCATCAGTGAGTCGACTAGCGGGAGTGAGACCCAGTACTTC.

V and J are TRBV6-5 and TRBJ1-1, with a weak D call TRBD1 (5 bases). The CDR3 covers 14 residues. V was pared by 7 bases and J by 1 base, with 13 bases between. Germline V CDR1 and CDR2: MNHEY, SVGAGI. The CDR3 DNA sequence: TGTGCCAGCACCTTCCGCGGGGGGAACACTGAAGCTTTCTTT. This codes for CASTFRGGNTEAFF.